One sample yielded the 10 T cell receptor beta chains listed below, sequenced in a study of T cells in tumors after PD-1 blockade. Repertoires were generated with immunoSEQ multiplex PCR, while TCRdb's copy carries only in-frame clones and drops some. Seen here are around 60,000 clones, about four fifths observed once, and the top ten hold 13%. The input for sequencing was PBMCs, taken before anti-PD-1 treatment. These receptors were obtained from a human donor with basal cell carcinoma.

This clone is a singleton in its sample. The CDR3 loop is CASSLEGANTEAFF. The CDR3 region has the DNA TGCGCCAGCAGCTTGGAGGGGGCGAACACTGAAGCTTTCTTT. V and J are TRBV5-1 and TRBJ1-1; TRBD1 matches at 7 bases. V trimming: 0 bases; J trimming: 1 base; junction bases outside the gene matches: 0. The CDR3 is 14 residues long. Germline CDR1 and CDR2: SGHRS and YFSETQ.

The gene calls are TRBV4-1 and TRBJ2-1; D call uncertain. The CDR3 is 12 residues long. V lost 1 base and J lost 10, with 8 bases in between. The germline V gene encodes CDR1 MGHRA and CDR2 YSYEKL. The CDR3 loop is CASSQAPREQFF. For the CDR3, the DNA is TGCGCCAGCAGCCAAGCCCCCCGGGAGCAGTTCTTC.

The J gene is TRBJ2-5, the V gene TRBV12-5; 7 nucleotides agree with TRBD1. This CDR3 spans 14 amino acids. Germline V gives CDR1 LGHNT, CDR2 FRNRAP. Losses at the gene ends were 4 bases for V and 4 bases for J; bases not matched to a gene: 6. Here the CDR3 DNA reads TGTGCTAGTGGTTGGGGGACAGTGGGAGAGACCCAGTACTTC. Translating it yields CASGWGTVGETQYF.

V and J are TRBV6-4 and TRBJ2-3; TRBD2 aligns across 8 bases. Germline loops: CDR1 MRHNA, CDR2 SNTAGT. This CDR3 region has 15 residues. The V segment lost 2 bases and the J segment 8 bases; nucleotides outside the gene matches: 9. DNA of the CDR3: TGTGCCAGCAGTGACCTGACGGGGGGGAAGGGTACGCAGTATTTT. As protein: CASSDLTGGKGTQYF.

The chain couples TRBV30 to TRBJ1-2; 8 bases agree with TRBD1. Germline V gene data show CDR1 as GTSNPN and CDR2 as SVGIG (reference sequence). The trim removed 1 base at V and 0 bases at J, leaving 7 bases unmatched. CDR3 length: 16 amino acids. The CDR3 coding sequence is TGTGCCTGGAGTGGGATTCGGACAGGGCCTAACTATGGCTACACCTTC. Protein: CAWSGIRTGPNYGYTF.

The chain links TRBV9 to TRBJ2-7, with 7 bases matching TRBD1. J lost 1 base, V lost 4 bases, and 5 bases had no gene match. This CDR3 contains 14 residues. Germline V lookup: CDR1 SGDLS, CDR2 YYNGEE. For the CDR3, the DNA is TGTGCCAGCAGCCCAGGGGGACAGTCCTACGAGCAGTACTTC. It translates to CASSPGGQSYEQYF.

The genes are TRBV19 and TRBJ2-5, with 10 bases aligning to TRBD1. This CDR3 contains 15 residues. V lost 1 base and J lost 1; bases outside the gene matches: 0. CDR1 is LNHDA and CDR2 is SQIVND in the germline V gene (reference sequence). CDR3 loop: CASSIGQGAQETQYF. The CDR3 bases are TGTGCCAGTAGTATAGGACAGGGGGCCCAAGAGACCCAGTACTTC.

The chain employs TRBV5-8 and TRBJ2-6; no clear D. Germline loops: CDR1 SGHTS, CDR2 YDEGEE. Deletions cut 1 base from V and 0 bases from J, with 5 bases between. This CDR3 contains 15 residues. CDR3 sequence: CASSLPGSGANVLTF. The CDR3 DNA reads TGTGCCAGCAGCTTGCCGGGCTCTGGGGCCAACGTCCTGACTTTC.

This sequence joins TRBV19 and TRBJ2-2; 7 nucleotides agree with TRBD2. Losses at the gene ends were 5 bases for V and 0 bases for J; bases not matched to a gene: 3. CDR3 length: 15 residues. Per germline, CDR1 LNHDA and CDR2 SQIVND (reference sequence). The CDR3 loop reads CASSPGLPNTGELFF. The DNA of the CDR3 is TGTGCCAGTAGTCCGGGACTACCGAACACCGGGGAGCTGTTTTTT. Supplemented by reference TRBV19 and TRBJ2-2, the full variable domain reads DGGITQSPKYLFRKEGQNVTLSCEQNLNHDAMYWYRQDPGQGLRLIYYSQIVNDFQKGDIAEGYSVSREKKESFPLTVTSAQKNPTAFYLCASSPGLPNTGELFFGEGSRLTVL.

The V call is TRBV19, the J call TRBJ2-3; 7 bases are a match to TRBD2. J gave up 2 bases and V 4 bases, and 6 bases lay outside the gene matches. The CDR3 runs 15 residues. The germline V gene has CDR1 LNHDA and CDR2 SQIVND (reference sequence). CDR3 region: CASSTKRGLTDTQYF. For the CDR3, the DNA is TGTGCCAGTAGTACCAAGCGGGGCCTCACAGATACGCAGTATTTT.